This is a list of T cell receptor beta chains from one sample in a study of T cells in Graves' hyperthyroidism and ophthalmopathy. TCRdb fed the multiplex PCR reads into MiXCR, producing one record per CDR3 protein. In the table there are 300,000 to 450,000 distinct CDR3 sequences, under 15% of which are singletons. The specimen sequenced was blood. All receptors derive from a woman under 30 with Graves' hyperthyroidism. CDR3s include the opening cysteine and the closing phenylalanine or tryptophan. D genes are given only for firm matches. Not all rows give a size; the values are once, few, many and, for expanded clones, a class.

v_call: TRBV7-8
clone_size: NA
j_call: TRBJ2-2
d_call: TRBD1
cdr3_aa: CASSPPDRDAGELFF
cdr3_nt: TGTGCCAGCAGCCCTCCGGACAGGGACGCCGGGGAGCTGTTTTTT

v_call: TRBV4-1
clone_size: NA
j_call: TRBJ2-7
d_call: NA
cdr3_aa: CASSHQPGSGYEQYF
cdr3_nt: TGCGCCAGCAGCCATCAACCGGGCTCAGGCTACGAGCAGTACTTC

v_call: TRBV4-2
clone_size: NA
j_call: TRBJ2-1
d_call: NA
cdr3_aa: CASSQSRASSYNEQFF
cdr3_nt: TGTGCCAGCAGCCAAAGCCGGGCTAGCTCCTACAATGAGCAGTTCTTC

v_call: TRBV20-1
clone_size: NA
j_call: TRBJ2-2
d_call: TRBD2
cdr3_aa: CSARDPSGTNTGELFF
cdr3_nt: TGCAGTGCTAGAGATCCTAGCGGGACGAACACCGGGGAGCTGTTTTTT

v_call: TRBV11-2
clone_size: many
j_call: TRBJ1-6
d_call: NA
cdr3_aa: CASSLVGGTNSPLHF
cdr3_nt: TGTGCCAGCAGCTTAGTTGGAGGGACTAATTCACCCCTCCACTTT

v_call: TRBV11-2
clone_size: many
j_call: TRBJ2-5
d_call: TRBD1
cdr3_aa: CASSRGQTTQYF
cdr3_nt: TGTGCCAGCAGCCGGGGACAGACGACCCAGTACTTC

v_call: TRBV15
clone_size: NA
j_call: TRBJ2-2
d_call: NA
cdr3_aa: CATSRVGGANTGELFF
cdr3_nt: TGTGCCACCAGCAGAGTCGGTGGGGCGAACACCGGGGAGCTGTTTTTT

v_call: TRBV5-1
clone_size: few
j_call: TRBJ2-1
d_call: TRBD2
cdr3_aa: CASSASAGGGNEQFF
cdr3_nt: TGCGCCAGCAGCGCCTCAGCGGGAGGGGGTAATGAGCAGTTCTTC

v_call: TRBV7-3
clone_size: few
j_call: TRBJ2-1
d_call: TRBD2
cdr3_aa: CASSMTGTESTSGLYNEQFF
cdr3_nt: TGTGCCAGCAGCATGACCGGGACAGAATCGACTAGCGGGCTCTACAATGAGCAGTTCTTC

v_call: TRBV6-1
clone_size: NA
j_call: TRBJ1-1
d_call: TRBD1
cdr3_aa: CASSARDRGRFTEAFF
cdr3_nt: TGTGCCAGCAGTGCAAGGGACAGGGGGCGCTTCACTGAAGCTTTCTTT

v_call: TRBV3-1
clone_size: many
j_call: TRBJ1-6
d_call: NA
cdr3_aa: CASSQGGSGGSPLHF
cdr3_nt: TGTGCCAGCAGCCAAGGAGGGAGCGGCGGTTCACCCCTCCACTTT

v_call: TRBV7-9
clone_size: many
j_call: TRBJ1-2
d_call: NA
cdr3_aa: CASSGAEAYGYTF
cdr3_nt: TGTGCCAGCAGCGGGGCCGAGGCCTATGGCTACACCTTC

v_call: TRBV7-2
clone_size: NA
j_call: TRBJ2-2
d_call: NA
cdr3_aa: CASSPRGGHTGELFF
cdr3_nt: TGTGCCAGCAGCCCCCGAGGGGGGCACACCGGGGAGCTGTTTTTT

v_call: TRBV24-1
clone_size: NA
j_call: TRBJ2-5
d_call: NA
cdr3_aa: CATSDFKDIEQETQYF
cdr3_nt: TGTGCCACCAGTGATTTTAAGGACATAGAACAAGAGACCCAGTACTTC

v_call: TRBV2
clone_size: many
j_call: TRBJ2-5
d_call: NA
cdr3_aa: CASKAEETQYF
cdr3_nt: TGTGCCAGCAAGGCCGAAGAGACCCAGTACTTC

v_call: TRBV12-3/TRBV12-4
clone_size: many
j_call: TRBJ1-2
d_call: NA
cdr3_aa: CASRQDSNYGYTF
cdr3_nt: TGTGCCAGCAGGCAGGATTCTAACTATGGCTACACCTTC

v_call: TRBV27
clone_size: NA
j_call: TRBJ1-1
d_call: NA
cdr3_aa: CASSLFPATEAFF
cdr3_nt: TGTGCCAGCAGTTTATTTCCAGCCACTGAAGCTTTCTTT

v_call: TRBV4-1
clone_size: many
j_call: TRBJ2-7
d_call: NA
cdr3_aa: CASSQVSLSGNSYEQYF
cdr3_nt: TGCGCCAGCAGCCAAGTCAGCCTTAGCGGAAACTCCTACGAGCAGTACTTC

v_call: TRBV12-3/TRBV12-4
clone_size: many
j_call: TRBJ1-6
d_call: NA
cdr3_aa: CASSFGFRGSLNSPLHF
cdr3_nt: TGTGCCAGCAGTTTTGGGTTCCGGGGCTCACTCAATTCACCCCTCCACTTT

v_call: TRBV10-3
clone_size: many
j_call: TRBJ1-1
d_call: NA
cdr3_aa: CAISDSQGNTEAFF
cdr3_nt: TGTGCCATCAGTGATAGTCAGGGAAACACTGAAGCTTTCTTT

v_call: TRBV28
clone_size: many
j_call: TRBJ1-1
d_call: NA
cdr3_aa: CASTQRGGSDTEAFF
cdr3_nt: TGTGCCAGCACTCAAAGAGGGGGTTCGGACACTGAAGCTTTCTTT

v_call: TRBV28
clone_size: many
j_call: TRBJ1-1
d_call: NA
cdr3_aa: CASRFGALNTEAFF
cdr3_nt: TGTGCCAGCAGATTCGGGGCTCTGAACACTGAAGCTTTCTTT

v_call: TRBV3-1
clone_size: NA
j_call: TRBJ2-1
d_call: TRBD1
cdr3_aa: CASTYRTGFNNEQFF
cdr3_nt: TGTGCCAGCACATACAGGACAGGGTTCAACAATGAGCAGTTCTTC

v_call: TRBV4-3
clone_size: few
j_call: TRBJ2-7
d_call: TRBD2
cdr3_aa: CASSQEYLAGGPGEQYF
cdr3_nt: TGCGCCAGCAGCCAAGAATATCTAGCGGGAGGGCCTGGCGAGCAGTACTTC

v_call: TRBV5-4
clone_size: NA
j_call: TRBJ2-3
d_call: NA
cdr3_aa: CASRRTSVDTQYF
cdr3_nt: TGTGCCAGCAGGCGGACGAGCGTCGATACGCAGTATTTT

v_call: TRBV4-1
clone_size: few
j_call: TRBJ1-2
d_call: NA
cdr3_aa: CASNLPPRGYTF
cdr3_nt: TGCGCCAGCAACTTACCCCCTCGTGGCTACACCTTC

v_call: TRBV12-3/TRBV12-4
clone_size: many
j_call: TRBJ2-7
d_call: NA
cdr3_aa: CASSFGYEQYF
cdr3_nt: TGTGCCAGCAGTTTCGGCTACGAGCAGTACTTC

v_call: TRBV28
clone_size: many
j_call: TRBJ2-2
d_call: TRBD1
cdr3_aa: CASSPRDRWSGELFF
cdr3_nt: TGTGCCAGCAGTCCCCGGGACAGGTGGTCCGGGGAGCTGTTTTTT